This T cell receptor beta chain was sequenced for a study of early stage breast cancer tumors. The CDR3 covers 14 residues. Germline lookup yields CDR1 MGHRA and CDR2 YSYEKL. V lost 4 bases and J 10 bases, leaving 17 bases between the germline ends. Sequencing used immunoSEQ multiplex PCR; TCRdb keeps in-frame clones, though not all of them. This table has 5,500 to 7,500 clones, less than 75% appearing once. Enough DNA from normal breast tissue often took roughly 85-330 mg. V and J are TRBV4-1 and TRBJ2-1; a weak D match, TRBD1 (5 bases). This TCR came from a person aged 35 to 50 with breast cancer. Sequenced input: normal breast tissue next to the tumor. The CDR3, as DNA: TGCGCCAGCAGCCTAAATGGGGCCGACTCGGAGCAGTTCTTC. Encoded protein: CASSLNGADSEQFF.